The 29 T cell receptor beta chains reported below all come from one sample, sequenced in a study of blood T cells in healthy people across ages. Together with a sample-barcoded 5' primer, a J-beta primer mix was included in a second PCR lasting about 7 to 11 cycles. One entry per CDR3 protein, called by TCRdb with MiXCR from the 5' RACE reads. The data show 650,000 to 800,000 distinct CDR3 sequences, 52% seen once. Source material: blood. The origin of the receptors is a woman of 80 years or more in good health.

This clonotype was observed a handful of times. The chain is built from TRBV18 and TRBJ2-2, with D uncertain. Germline assignment: CDR1 KGHSH and CDR2 LQKENI. V lost 2 bases and J lost 3, with 7 bases in between. This CDR3 has 14 amino acids. DNA for the CDR3: TGTGCCAGCTCACCAGGCGCACACACCGGGGAGCTGTTTTTT. Protein: CASSPGAHTGELFF.

This clonotype is a singleton in its sample. The V and J genes are TRBV7-2 and TRBJ1-4; TRBD1 is a possible D gene (5 bases). The CDR3 totals 14 residues. V lost 7 bases, J lost 0 bases, and 9 bases lay in between. CDR1 and CDR2 (germline): SGHTA, FQGNSA. The chain's CDR3 is CASTRQPTNEKLFF. CDR3 in DNA: TGTGCCAGCACCCGACAGCCAACTAATGAAAAACTGTTTTTT.

This clonotype has only one observation. This chain joins TRBV11-1 and TRBJ2-3, with TRBD2 as a possible D gene (5 bases). Germline CDR1 and CDR2: SGHAT and FQDESV (reference sequence). V was clipped by 6 bases and J by 3 bases, with 13 bases between them. The CDR3 spans 14 residues. The CDR3 is CASSKMRVTDTQYF. CDR3 DNA sequence: TGTGCCAGCAGTAAGATGCGGGTGACAGATACGCAGTATTTT. Using reference TRBV11-1 and TRBJ2-3 for the parts outside the CDR3, the full variable domain is EAEVAQSPRYKITEKSQAVAFWCDPISGHATLYWYRQILGQGPELLVQFQDESVVDDSQLPKDRFSAERLKGVDSTLKIQPAELGDSAMYLCASSKMRVTDTQYFGPGTRLTVL.

The chain is built from TRBV7-2 and TRBJ1-6; perhaps TRBD1 as D (6 bases). There are 14 residues in the CDR3. CDR1 is SGHTA, CDR2 FQGNSA, per germline. Trimming removed 5 bases from V and 7 bases from J, with 12 bases in between. Written as DNA, the CDR3 is TGTGCCAGCAGCCCCAGGGACACCAATTCACCCCTCCACTTT. It codes for CASSPRDTNSPLHF.

This clonotype was seen repeatedly, ten times or more. The chain has TRBV5-1 and TRBJ2-1; D possibly corresponds to TRBD2 (6 bases). The germline CDR1 and CDR2 sequences are SGHRS and YFSETQ. Trimming cost V 7 bases and J 6 bases, with 23 bases left between them. The CDR3 loop spans 16 amino acids. The CDR3: CASGPRTTGFSNEQFF. CDR3 sequence (DNA): TGCGCCAGCGGACCAAGGACTACCGGGTTTTCCAATGAGCAGTTCTTC.

This sequence joins TRBV20-1 and TRBJ1-1, with 7 bases lining up with TRBD1. The trim removed 3 bases at V and 0 bases at J, leaving 4 bases unmatched. The CDR3 is 14 residues long. The V gene's germline CDR1 is DFQATT and CDR2 SNEGSKA (reference sequence). CDR3 residues: CSASPGQLNTEAFF. The CDR3 DNA is TGCAGTGCTAGCCCGGGACAGCTGAACACTGAAGCTTTCTTT.

The rearrangement links TRBV14 to TRBJ2-7; 8 bases line up with TRBD1. The J segment lost 2 bases and the V segment lost 2 bases, leaving 8 bases of the junction unmatched. This CDR3 is built from 16 residues. The germline gives CDR1 SGHDN, CDR2 FVKESK. The CDR3 loop reads CASSQFPGTGTYEQYF. The CDR3 nucleotides read TGTGCCAGCAGCCAATTCCCCGGGACAGGCACCTACGAGCAGTACTTC.

The table lists this clonotype with a few counts. The chain carries TRBV5-1 and TRBJ2-2; D gene unclear. V lost 0 bases, J lost 1 base, and 7 bases lay in between. CDR1 and CDR2 from the germline V gene are SGHRS and YFSETQ. CDR3 length: 15 amino acids. Here the CDR3 reads CASSLAVGNTGELFF. The CDR3 nucleotides read TGCGCCAGCAGCTTGGCCGTCGGGAACACCGGGGAGCTGTTTTTT.

The rearrangement uses TRBV24-1 and TRBJ2-3, with no clear D. The CDR3 runs to 14 residues. V was shortened by 3 bases and J by 2 bases, with 8 bases between the two germline ends. CDR1 is KGHDR, CDR2 SFDVKD, per germline. The CDR3, as DNA: TGTGCCACCAGTGATCCCCCAACCACAGATACGCAGTATTTT. It translates to CATSDPPTTDTQYF.

This chain uses TRBV7-3 with TRBJ2-7; TRBD2 might be the D (5 bases). With the DNA end fitting TRBJ2-4 better, the J assignment may be wrong. This CDR3 contains 15 residues. Germline loops: CDR1 SGHTA, CDR2 FQGTGA. DNA of the CDR3: TGTGCCAGCAGCCCCAGAATAGGACGCGGAGGCATTCAGTACTTC. It codes for CASSPRIGRGGIQYF.

This clonotype was recorded many times. The V and J genes are TRBV5-1 and TRBJ1-1; 11 positions match TRBD1. CDR3 length: 14 amino acids. Per the germline V gene, CDR1 is SGHRS and CDR2 is YFSETQ. V dropped 4 bases and J dropped 4; count of bases not matched to a gene: 3. Here the CDR3 reads CASSRGTGGTEAFF. The DNA for the CDR3 is TGCGCCAGCAGCAGGGGGACAGGGGGCACTGAAGCTTTCTTT.

The genes are TRBV28 and TRBJ2-6; D not certain. Trimming removed 6 bases from V and 12 bases from J, with 9 bases in between. Germline CDR1 is MDHEN and CDR2 is SYDVKM. The CDR3 has 11 residues. The CDR3 region is CASSLLGVLTF. In nucleotides, the CDR3 is TGTGCCAGCAGCCTGTTAGGCGTCCTGACTTTC.

This clonotype is a singleton in its sample. The DNA for the CDR3 is TGTGCCAGCAGCCCCGGCTTTAAGGGCAGGGCCGGGACTAGCGGCAGCAATGAGCAGTTCTTC. Translating it yields CASSPGFKGRAGTSGSNEQFF. V usage is TRBV11-2 and J usage is TRBJ2-1; 11 nucleotides line up with TRBD2. The CDR3 is 21 residues long. Germline trimming cut 5 bases from V and 6 bases from J; bases unmatched to any gene: 24. Germline V gene lookup returns CDR1 SGHAT and CDR2 FQNNGV.

The chain carries TRBV20-1 and TRBJ2-1; possibly TRBD2 for D (6 bases). The CDR3 has 15 residues. CDR1 is DFQATT and CDR2 is SNEGSKA in the germline V gene (reference sequence). With 0 bases removed from V and 5 bases from J, the gap between germline ends came to 14 bases. CDR3: CSARESGRGDNEQFF. The CDR3 DNA reads TGCAGTGCTAGAGAGAGCGGGCGGGGCGACAATGAGCAGTTCTTC.

There are many counts of this clonotype. The genes are TRBV10-3 and TRBJ2-1, with D possibly matching TRBD2 (5 bases). The CDR3 runs 13 residues. Germline V gene sequence: CDR1 ENHRY, CDR2 SYGVKD. V lost 4 bases and J 10 bases, leaving 14 bases between the germline ends. In DNA, the CDR3 is TGTGCCATCAGTGGGGCAATCCCGGGGGAGCAGTTCTTC. Translated, it gives CAISGAIPGEQFF.

This clonotype was counted many times. The chain is built from TRBV7-2 and TRBJ2-5; 8 bases match TRBD2. The CDR3 covers 16 residues. CDR1 is SGHTA and CDR2 is FQGNSA in the germline V gene. V gave up 2 bases and J gave up 2 bases; unmatched junction bases: 7. The CDR3 loop reads CASSLSERGRQETQYF. CDR3 nucleotide sequence: TGTGCCAGCAGCTTATCAGAGCGGGGGAGACAAGAGACCCAGTACTTC.

Of note for this clonotype: The junction shows a germline mismatch at one end, possibly a read error. The V gene is TRBV7-2, the J gene TRBJ2-1, with D unclear. Germline assignment: CDR1 SGHTA and CDR2 FQGNSA. This CDR3 is built from 14 residues. The CDR3 nucleotides read TGCGCCAGCAGCTTATTGTTCACGTCAAATGAGCAGTTCTTC. The encoded protein is CASSLLFTSNEQFF.

This clonotype appeared many times. It may be a read error: a sequence one base away is much more abundant. The chain uses TRBV6-5 and TRBJ2-7; D remains unclear. Trimming took off 0 bases at V and 7 bases at J, with 13 bases between the two ends. This CDR3 is 14 amino acids long. Germline-derived CDR1 and CDR2 are MNHEY and SVGAGI. Here the CDR3 reads CASSYSNRMYEQYF. The CDR3 nucleotides are TGTGCCAGCAGTTACTCGAATAGGATGTATGAGCAGTACTTC.

The chain recombines TRBV7-2 with TRBJ2-1; D not resolved. CDR1 is SGHTA and CDR2 is FQGNSA in the germline V gene. The CDR3 sequence is 13 residues long. Trimming took off 6 bases at V and 6 bases at J, with 12 bases between the two ends. CDR3 loop: CASSFKTGNEQFF. CDR3 bases: TGTGCCAGCAGTTTCAAGACTGGCAATGAGCAGTTCTTC.

The rearrangement joins TRBV12-5 to TRBJ2-1; D assignment may be TRBD1 or TRBD2 (5 bases each). The germline V and J ends were trimmed by 3 bases and 0 bases, with 9 bases remaining between them. The CDR3 is 15 amino acids. The V gene's germline CDR1 is LGHNT and CDR2 FRNRAP. The CDR3 bases are TGTGCTAGTGGTTTAGAGGGGAGCTCCTACAATGAGCAGTTCTTC. The encoded protein is CASGLEGSSYNEQFF.

This clonotype showed up many times. This chain connects TRBV20-1 to TRBJ2-3; TRBD1 agrees at 7 bases. V dropped 6 bases and J dropped 4; count of bases not matched to a gene: 4. The germline gives CDR1 DFQATT, CDR2 SNEGSKA (reference sequence). The CDR3 extends over 12 amino acids. The CDR3 DNA is TGCAGTGCCTTAGACAGGGCAGATACGCAGTATTTT. Translation gives CSALDRADTQYF.

This clonotype came up a few times. V gene TRBV28 combines with J gene TRBJ2-3, with a weak D call TRBD2 (5 bases). CDR3 length: 14 residues. Trimming cost V 4 bases and J 1 base, with 9 bases left between them. Germline values: CDR1 MDHEN, CDR2 SYDVKM. The CDR3 protein is CASSSPAGTDTQYF. The CDR3 nucleotides read TGTGCCAGCAGTTCTCCAGCGGGCACAGATACGCAGTATTTT.

The chain carries TRBV18 and TRBJ1-4; D might be TRBD1 (5 bases). The CDR3 extends over 13 amino acids. Germline V gene sequence: CDR1 KGHSH, CDR2 LQKENI. Trimming took off 3 bases at V and 8 bases at J, with 10 bases between the two ends. The chain's CDR3 is CASSPGTSEKLFF. CDR3 sequence (DNA): TGTGCCAGCTCACCCGGGACGTCCGAAAAACTGTTTTTT.

This clonotype occurred many times. The chain recombines TRBV7-9 with TRBJ2-5; D is possibly TRBD2 (5 bases). The ends were cut back, 1 base at V and 2 bases at J, with 8 bases in the middle. The germline CDR1 and CDR2 sequences are SEHNR and FQNEAQ (reference sequence). The CDR3 extends over 14 amino acids. The CDR3 protein is CASSLEGSQETQYF. CDR3 in DNA: TGTGCCAGCAGCTTAGAAGGGAGTCAAGAGACCCAGTACTTC.

This clonotype was recorded many times. The chain carries TRBV7-9 and TRBJ2-3, with D possibly being TRBD2 (5 bases). Germline-derived CDR1 and CDR2 are SEHNR and FQNEAQ (reference sequence). The CDR3 consists of 14 residues. The V end lost 5 bases, the J end lost 2 bases, and 11 bases lay between the germline ends. The CDR3 is CASSPSGSTDTQYF. The CDR3 region has the DNA TGTGCCAGCAGCCCGAGCGGATCCACAGATACGCAGTATTTT. Looking up the rest from reference TRBV7-9 and TRBJ2-3 gives the full variable domain: DTGVSQNPRHKITKRGQNVTFRCDPISEHNRLYWYRQTLGQGPEFLTYFQNEAQLEKSRLLSDRFSAERPKGSFSTLEIQRTEQGDSAMYLCASSPSGSTDTQYFGPGTRLTVL.

This clonotype was seen a handful of times. The chain joins TRBV12-3 or TRBV12-4 to TRBJ2-1, with D hard to call. The J call could be wrong; TRBJ2-7 is a better fit for the DNA end. The CDR3 runs to 15 residues. The CDR3 reads CASRPNSNSYNEQYF. CDR3 sequence (DNA): TGTGCCAGCAGACCGAATTCCAACTCCTACAATGAGCAGTACTTC.

The rearrangement joins TRBV7-9 to TRBJ1-1, with no clear D. The CDR3 spans 11 residues. V shed 4 bases and J shed 4 bases, with 4 bases lying between them. CDR1 is SEHNR, CDR2 FQNEAQ, per germline (reference sequence). In DNA form, the CDR3 reads TGTGCCAGCAGCTCGAGCACTGAAGCTTTCTTT. Encoded protein: CASSSSTEAFF.

The genes are TRBV27 and TRBJ2-5, with TRBD1 matching over 8 bases. The trim removed 3 bases at V and 5 bases at J, leaving 11 bases unmatched. Germline V gives CDR1 MNHEY, CDR2 SMNVEV (reference sequence). This CDR3 is built from 16 residues. DNA for the CDR3: TGTGCCAGCAGTTTTGGCAGGGGGCGATCATCGGAGACCCAGTACTTC. This sequence encodes CASSFGRGRSSETQYF.

The V gene is TRBV4-1, the J gene TRBJ2-1; D call uncertain. CDR3 length: 13 amino acids. CDR1 and CDR2 (germline): MGHRA, YSYEKL. Trimming took 3 bases from V and 8 from J, leaving 11 bases between them. As DNA, the CDR3 is TGCGCCAGCAGCCACCCCAGTGCGGATGAGCAGTTCTTC. Translating gives CASSHPSADEQFF.